This T cell receptor beta chain was observed in a study of blood T cells in healthy people across ages. Study conclusions and caveats: Observed TCR beta diversity per million T cells went down as age went up. This fall followed a roughly linear course with age.

CDR1 and CDR2 (germline): SGHAT, FQNNGV. CDR3 length: 16 residues. Trimming took off 1 base at V and 4 bases at J, with 16 bases between the two ends. Next came a second PCR, run for about 7 to 12 cycles, which used a sample-barcoded 5' primer along with a J-beta primer mix. TCRdb re-called the 5' RACE reads with MiXCR, one entry per CDR3 protein. The sample has about 720,000 distinct CDR3 sequences, approximately 25% seen once. In this sample, this clonotype turned up a few times. The target antigen is unknown. These data were also filed under a second study, of T cells of mothers and their children. Per that study: The donors comprised six children and their three healthy Caucasian mothers.

The sequence was obtained from a boy aged 5-17 years in good health. Sequencing was carried out using blood. The V call is TRBV11-2, the J call TRBJ1-1, with D tentatively TRBD1 (5 bases). As DNA, the CDR3 is TGTGCCAGCAGCTTAGCGGGGCCCCGTCTGGGCACTGAAGCTTTCTTT. As protein: CASSLAGPRLGTEAFF.